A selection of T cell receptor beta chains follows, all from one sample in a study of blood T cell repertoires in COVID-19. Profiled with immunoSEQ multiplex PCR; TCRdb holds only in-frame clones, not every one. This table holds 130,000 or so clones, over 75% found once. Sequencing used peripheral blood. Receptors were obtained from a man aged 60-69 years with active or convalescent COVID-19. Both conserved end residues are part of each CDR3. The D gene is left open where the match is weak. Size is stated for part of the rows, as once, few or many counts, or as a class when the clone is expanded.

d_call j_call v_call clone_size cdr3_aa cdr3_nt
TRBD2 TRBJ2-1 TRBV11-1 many CASSAVGRGNNEQFF TGTGCCAGCAGCGCCGTGGGGCGGGGGAACAATGAGCAGTTCTTC
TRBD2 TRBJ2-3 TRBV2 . CASNPGLAGDTQYF TGTGCCAGCAATCCGGGACTAGCGGGAGATACGCAGTATTTT
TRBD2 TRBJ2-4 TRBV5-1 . CASSLGWTSGRAANIQYF TGCGCCAGCAGCTTGGGATGGACTAGCGGGAGGGCCGCAAACATTCAGTACTTC
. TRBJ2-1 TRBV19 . CASSIVGTGGDEQFF TGTGCCAGTAGTATAGTAGGGACTGGCGGGGATGAGCAGTTCTTC
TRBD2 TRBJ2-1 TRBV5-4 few CASSSGTSGRFQFF TGTGCCAGCAGCTCCGGGACTAGCGGGAGGTTCCAGTTCTTC
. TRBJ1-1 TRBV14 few CASSQEWGRAEAFF TGTGCCAGCAGCCAAGAGTGGGGGAGGGCTGAAGCTTTCTTT
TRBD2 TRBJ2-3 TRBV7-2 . CASSPDIGGRRNTQYF TGTGCCAGCAGTCCCGATATCGGCGGGAGGCGGAATACGCAGTATTTT
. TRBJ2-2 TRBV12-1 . CASSNQEGGGGNTGELFF TGTGCCAGCAGTAATCAAGAAGGAGGAGGAGGGAACACCGGGGAGCTGTTTTTT
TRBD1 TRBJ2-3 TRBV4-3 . CASSQGQGSTDTQYF TGCGCCAGCAGCCAGGGACAGGGATCCACAGATACGCAGTATTTT
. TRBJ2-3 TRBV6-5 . CASRGTPRTDTQYF TGTGCCAGCAGGGGGACACCCCGCACAGATACGCAGTATTTT
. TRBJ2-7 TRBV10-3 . CAIGPSVYEQYF TGTGCCATCGGACCTAGCGTCTACGAGCAGTACTTC
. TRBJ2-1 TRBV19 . CASSIIEVTSYNEQFF TGTGCCAGTAGTATAATAGAGGTGACTAGTTACAATGAGCAGTTCTTC
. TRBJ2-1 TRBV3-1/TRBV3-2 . CASSLSGPEQFF TGTGCCAGCAGCCTTAGCGGTCCCGAGCAGTTCTTC
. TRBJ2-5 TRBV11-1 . CASTSQGGGQETQYF TGTGCCAGCACCTCACAGGGTGGGGGCCAAGAGACCCAGTACTTC
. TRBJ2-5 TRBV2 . CASSERETQYF TGTGCCAGCAGTGAGAGGGAGACCCAGTACTTC
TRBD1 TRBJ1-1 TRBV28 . CASSLLTGQGRVLAFF TGTGCCAGCAGCCTACTAACAGGACAGGGTAGGGTATTGGCTTTCTTT
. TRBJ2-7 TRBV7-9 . CASSLVVNEQYF TGTGCCAGCAGCTTAGTCGTAAACGAGCAGTACTTC
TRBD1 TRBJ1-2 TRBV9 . CASSPLDRGGYGYTF TGTGCCAGCAGCCCCCTAGACAGGGGCGGCTATGGCTACACCTTC
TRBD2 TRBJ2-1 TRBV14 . CASSQRGGGMGSSYNEQFF TGTGCCAGCAGCCAGCGCGGCGGGGGGATGGGGAGCTCCTACAATGAGCAGTTCTTC
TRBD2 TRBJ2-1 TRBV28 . CASSPGGARYNEQFF TGTGCCAGCAGTCCCGGGGGGGCTAGGTACAATGAGCAGTTCTTC
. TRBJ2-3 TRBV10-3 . CAISETGRNTQYF TGTGCCATCAGTGAGACCGGCAGGAATACGCAGTATTTT
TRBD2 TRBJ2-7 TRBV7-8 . CASSPPWLAGGYEQYF TGTGCCAGCAGCCCTCCGTGGCTAGCGGGGGGCTACGAGCAGTACTTC
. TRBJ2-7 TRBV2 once CASTLQVTEQYF TGTGCCAGCACATTACAGGTGACCGAGCAGTACTTC
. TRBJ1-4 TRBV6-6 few CASSTQGPSWEKLFF TGTGCCAGCAGCACGCAGGGTCCCTCTTGGGAAAAACTGTTTTTT
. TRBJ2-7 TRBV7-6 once CASSPSMGSYEQYF TGTGCCAGCAGCCCCTCGATGGGGAGCTACGAGCAGTACTTC
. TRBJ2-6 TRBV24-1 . CATAGSGANVLTF TGTGCCACCGCGGGATCTGGGGCCAACGTCCTGACTTTC
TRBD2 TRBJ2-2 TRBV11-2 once CASSLSGLVPGELFF TGTGCCAGCAGCTTATCTGGACTAGTGCCCGGGGAGCTGTTTTTT
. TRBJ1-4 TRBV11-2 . CASSLETGRSEKLFF TGTGCCAGCAGCTTAGAAACAGGGCGGAGTGAAAAACTGTTTTTT
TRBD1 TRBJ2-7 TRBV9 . CASSVGGTVSYEQYF TGTGCCAGCAGCGTAGGAGGGACAGTTTCCTACGAGCAGTACTTC
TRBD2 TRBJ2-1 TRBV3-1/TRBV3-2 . CASSPGTSKFF TGTGCCAGCAGCCCCGGGACTAGCAAGTTCTTC
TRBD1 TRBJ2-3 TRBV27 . CASSTRDRGQADTQYF TGTGCCAGCAGTACCCGGGACAGGGGGCAGGCAGATACGCAGTATTTT
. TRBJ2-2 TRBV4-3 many CASSQGSTIIGELFF TGCGCCAGCAGCCAAGGGTCTACTATTATCGGGGAGCTGTTTTTT
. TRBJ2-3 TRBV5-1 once CASSFGEVADTQYF TGCGCCAGCAGCTTCGGGGAGGTTGCAGATACGCAGTATTTT
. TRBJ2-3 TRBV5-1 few CASSSDGPTTDTQYF TGCGCCAGCAGCTCGGATGGGCCCACCACAGATACGCAGTATTTT
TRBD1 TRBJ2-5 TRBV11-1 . CASSLGTGNQETQYF TGTGCCAGCAGCCTGGGGACAGGGAACCAAGAGACCCAGTACTTC
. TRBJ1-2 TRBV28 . CASSPNLNYGYTF TGTGCCAGCAGCCCCAATCTAAACTATGGCTACACCTTC
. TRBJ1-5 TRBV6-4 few CASSVGAGQPQHF TGTGCCAGCAGTGTGGGGGCTGGACAGCCCCAGCATTTT
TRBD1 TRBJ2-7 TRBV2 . CASSEPRQGYEQYF TGTGCCAGCAGTGAACCCCGACAGGGCTACGAGCAGTACTTC
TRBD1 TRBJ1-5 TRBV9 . CASSSGQSNQPQHF TGTGCCAGCAGCTCGGGACAGAGCAATCAGCCCCAGCATTTT
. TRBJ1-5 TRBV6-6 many CASSRANSNQPQHF TGTGCCAGCAGTCGGGCCAATAGCAATCAGCCCCAGCATTTT
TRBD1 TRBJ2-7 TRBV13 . CASSFRDRAPLSSYEQYF TGTGCCAGCAGCTTCCGGGACAGGGCCCCATTAAGCTCCTACGAGCAGTACTTC
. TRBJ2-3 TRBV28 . CASSTGGLDTQYF TGTGCCAGCAGTACCGGGGGTCTAGATACGCAGTATTTT
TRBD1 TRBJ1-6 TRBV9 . CASSGRGLGQGAYSPLHF TGTGCCAGCAGCGGCCGAGGCCTAGGACAGGGGGCTTATTCACCCCTCCACTTT
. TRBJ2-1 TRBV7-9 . CASIGLGDNEQFF TGTGCCAGCATTGGTCTAGGTGACAATGAGCAGTTCTTC
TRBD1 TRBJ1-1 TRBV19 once CASSYDVGQGNTEAFF TGTGCCAGTAGCTACGATGTCGGACAGGGAAACACTGAAGCTTTCTTT